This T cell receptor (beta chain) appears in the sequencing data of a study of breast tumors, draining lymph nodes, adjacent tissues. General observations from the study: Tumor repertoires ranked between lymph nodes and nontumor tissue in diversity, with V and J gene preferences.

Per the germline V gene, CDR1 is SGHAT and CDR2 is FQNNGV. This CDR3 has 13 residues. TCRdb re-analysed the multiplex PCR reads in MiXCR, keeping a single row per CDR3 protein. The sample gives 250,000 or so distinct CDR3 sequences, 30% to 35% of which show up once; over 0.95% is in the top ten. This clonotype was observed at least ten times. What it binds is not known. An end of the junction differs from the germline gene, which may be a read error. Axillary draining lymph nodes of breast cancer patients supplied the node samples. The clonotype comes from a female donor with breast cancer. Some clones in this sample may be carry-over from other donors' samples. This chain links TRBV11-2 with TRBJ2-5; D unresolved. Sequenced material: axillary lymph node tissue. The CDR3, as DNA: TGTGCCAGCAGCCCACGGTCCCAAGGGACCCAGTACTTC. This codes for CASSPRSQGTQYF.